These 22 T cell receptor beta chains came from one sample sequenced in a study of cytomegalovirus exposure and HLA in healthy donors. The protocol was immunoSEQ multiplex PCR, while the TCRdb copy is restricted to in-frame clones and leaves out a portion. The sample shows 150,000 to 200,000 clones, roughly 80% of them seen only once. The specimen sequenced was PBMCs. The receptors were gathered from a man aged 25 to 40 in good health and CMV-seropositive.

This clone was counted a single time. The chain has TRBV18 and TRBJ1-2; tentatively, D is TRBD1 (5 bases). CDR1 is KGHSH, CDR2 LQKENI, per germline. The CDR3 loop spans 13 amino acids. The V gene lost 2 bases and the J gene lost 8 bases, with 12 bases spanning the gap. CDR3 sequence: CASSPEYGGGYTF. CDR3 sequence (DNA): TGTGCCAGCTCACCAGAGTACGGGGGGGGCTACACCTTC.

The chain joins TRBV11-3 to TRBJ2-7; the match to TRBD1 covers 10 bases. The germline V gene has CDR1 SGHNT and CDR2 YENEEA. Trimming removed 5 bases from V and 3 bases from J; junction bases left unmatched: 7. This CDR3 region has 15 residues. CDR3 in DNA: TGTGCCAGCAGCGCGGGACAGGGGCCCCTCTACGAGCAGTACTTC. Translated: CASSAGQGPLYEQYF.

The gene calls are TRBV6-5 and TRBJ1-2; 9 bases align to TRBD1. Unmatched junction bases numbered 7, after V lost 2 bases and J lost 3 bases. This CDR3 is 16 amino acids long. Germline V CDR1 and CDR2: MNHEY, SVGAGI. The CDR3 loop is CASSYIGTGIDYGYTF. The CDR3 region has the DNA TGTGCCAGCAGTTACATCGGGACAGGGATAGACTATGGCTACACCTTC.

The chain uses TRBV6-1 and TRBJ2-5, with D unresolved. Germline V gene lookup returns CDR1 MNHNS and CDR2 SASEGT. V was shortened by 2 bases and J by 2 bases, with 6 bases between the two germline ends. The CDR3 has 13 amino acids. The CDR3 here is CASSELTQETQYF. DNA for the CDR3: TGTGCCAGCAGTGAACTGACTCAAGAGACCCAGTACTTC.

The CDR3 spells CASSFPTSGLYEQYF. The CDR3 DNA reads as TGTGCCAGCAGCTTCCCGACTAGCGGGCTATACGAGCAGTACTTC. The chain carries TRBV7-6 and TRBJ2-7; 10 bases map to TRBD2. Germline values: CDR1 SGHVS, CDR2 FNYEAQ. V lost 3 bases and J lost 4; bases outside the gene matches: 6. The CDR3 spans 15 residues.

The gene calls are TRBV29-1 and TRBJ2-3; D gene unclear. With 2 bases removed from V and 4 bases from J, the gap between germline ends came to 16 bases. Germline CDR1 and CDR2: SQVTM and ANQGSEA. The CDR3 length is 15 residues. The DNA of the CDR3 is TGCAGCGTTGAATGGCAGCGTCTTATTTCAGATACGCAGTATTTT. Residues: CSVEWQRLISDTQYF.

The chain carries TRBV6-1 and TRBJ1-1; 7 bases agree with TRBD1. CDR3 size: 14 residues. Trimming cost V 8 bases and J 3 bases; bases outside gene matches: 9. The germline V gene has CDR1 MNHNS and CDR2 SASEGT. The CDR3 bases are TGTGCCAGCGTGGGGCAGGGGGATTACACTGAAGCTTTCTTT. Translated: CASVGQGDYTEAFF.

The rearrangement uses TRBV5-1 and TRBJ1-2; D may be TRBD1 (6 bases). Per germline, CDR1 SGHRS and CDR2 YFSETQ. The CDR3 has 13 amino acids. V lost 6 bases and J 3 bases, leaving 12 bases between the germline ends. The CDR3 is CASTPDSDYGYTF. As DNA, the CDR3 is TGCGCCAGCACCCCGGACAGTGACTATGGCTACACCTTC.

The rearrangement joins TRBV23-1 to TRBJ2-3; TRBD2 matches at 7 bases. TRBV23-1 is filed as an ORF, its function uncertain. V was pared by 2 bases and J by 2 bases, with 13 bases of the junction left unmatched. This CDR3 has 18 amino acids. The CDR3 loop reads CASSQGSWLAENTDTQYF. The CDR3 DNA reads TGCGCCAGCAGTCAAGGTTCTTGGCTAGCGGAAAACACAGATACGCAGTATTTT.

V gene TRBV7-6 combines with J gene TRBJ2-7; 10 bases line up with TRBD2. Losses at the gene ends were 4 bases for V and 6 bases for J; bases not matched to a gene: 9. The germline CDR1 and CDR2 sequences are SGHVS and FNYEAQ. The CDR3 is 15 residues long. Written as DNA, the CDR3 is TGTGCCAGCAGCTCCGGGACTAGCGTCATCAGCGAGCAGTACTTC. Encoded protein: CASSSGTSVISEQYF.

The chain is built from TRBV10-3 and TRBJ2-1; D unresolved. Germline-derived CDR1 and CDR2 are ENHRY and SYGVKD. The CDR3 runs to 12 residues. Trimming shortened V by 3 bases and J by 5 bases, and 5 bases separated the two germline ends. CDR3 nucleotide sequence: TGTGCCATCAGTGATAATGACAATGAGCAGTTCTTC. This sequence encodes CAISDNDNEQFF.

This clone has just a few counts. The chain's CDR3 is CASSPPGWPSPSVLTF. DNA for the CDR3: TGTGCCAGCAGTCCCCCGGGTTGGCCAAGCCCCAGCGTCCTGACTTTC. The chain employs TRBV28 and TRBJ2-6; no reliable D call. Germline lookup yields CDR1 MDHEN and CDR2 SYDVKM. The CDR3 has 16 amino acids. Trimming removed 5 bases from V and 12 bases from J, with 23 bases in between.

V and J are TRBV28 and TRBJ2-7; D is possibly TRBD1 (5 bases). The CDR3 extends over 11 amino acids. Trimming pared 9 bases from V and 4 bases from J, leaving 10 bases between. Germline CDR1 MDHEN, CDR2 SYDVKM. CDR3 residues: CASAGLYEQYF. The CDR3 nucleotides are TGTGCCAGTGCAGGGTTGTACGAGCAGTACTTC.

The gene calls are TRBV9 and TRBJ1-6, with a possible D match to TRBD1 (5 bases). The CDR3 totals 16 residues. Germline-derived CDR1 and CDR2 are SGDLS and YYNGEE. Trimming took 0 bases from V and 6 from J, leaving 13 bases between them. CDR3 sequence (DNA): TGTGCCAGCAGCGTAGGAGGTTCGGGGGGTAATTCACCCCTCCACTTT. Its protein is CASSVGGSGGNSPLHF.

The chain combines TRBV13 with TRBJ1-2, with a weak D call TRBD1 (6 bases). V shed 3 bases and J shed 4 bases, with 9 bases lying between them. CDR3 length equals 13 residues. Germline CDR1 and CDR2: PRHDT and FYEKMQ (reference sequence). CDR3: CASSFRGPYGYTF. Written as DNA, the CDR3 is TGTGCCAGCAGCTTCAGGGGCCCCTATGGCTACACCTTC.

V usage is TRBV6-5 and J usage is TRBJ2-3, with TRBD2 matching over 8 bases. The V gene's germline CDR1 is MNHEY and CDR2 SVGAGI. This CDR3 is built from 13 residues. Trimming removed 6 bases from V and 6 bases from J; junction bases left unmatched: 5. CDR3 protein: CASSGGAGDTQYF. The DNA for the CDR3 is TGTGCCAGCAGCGGGGGGGCCGGGGATACGCAGTATTTT.

V and J are TRBV28 and TRBJ2-7; 9 positions agree with TRBD1. There are 15 residues in the CDR3. The V segment lost 5 bases and the J segment 4 bases; nucleotides outside the gene matches: 9. Germline CDR1 is MDHEN and CDR2 is SYDVKM. CDR3 loop: CASSIGGQGFYEQYF. The CDR3 nucleotides are TGTGCCAGCAGTATCGGGGGACAGGGATTTTACGAGCAGTACTTC.

DNA of the CDR3: TGTGCCAGCAGCCCTCCCAGGGCTGGAAACACCATATATTTT. This gives the protein CASSPPRAGNTIYF. The chain recombines TRBV6-5 with TRBJ1-3, with D tentatively TRBD1 (5 bases). V gave up 6 bases and J gave up 2 bases, with 11 bases separating them. Germline V lookup: CDR1 MNHEY, CDR2 SVGAGI. CDR3 size: 14 residues.

The chain joins TRBV19 to TRBJ2-1; D not resolved. The V end was cut by 3 bases, the J end by 7 bases, with 7 bases between. This CDR3 has 12 residues. Germline CDR1 is LNHDA and CDR2 is SQIVND (reference sequence). The CDR3 sequence: CASSMGSNEQFF. CDR3 bases: TGTGCCAGTAGTATGGGCAGTAATGAGCAGTTCTTC.

This sequence joins TRBV4-3 and TRBJ1-2, with a weak D call TRBD1 (6 bases). The CDR3 sequence is 14 residues long. V lost 1 base, J lost 7 bases, and 13 bases lay in between. From germline, CDR1 is LGHNA and CDR2 YSLEER. The CDR3 DNA reads as TGCGCCAGCAGCCAAGGAAGGGCCAGGGGTGGCTACACCTTC. It specifies CASSQGRARGGYTF.

The V call is TRBV11-2, the J call TRBJ1-2, with TRBD1 matching 7 bases. The CDR3 spans 14 residues. Germline CDR1 is SGHAT and CDR2 is FQNNGV. V lost 4 bases and J lost 8; bases outside the gene matches: 10. CDR3 bases: TGTGCCAGCAGCTACCCAGACAGGGCGGGAGGCTACACCTTC. Encoded protein: CASSYPDRAGGYTF. Filled out from reference TRBV11-2 and TRBJ1-2, the complete variable domain reads EAGVAQSPRYKIIEKRQSVAFWCNPISGHATLYWYQQILGQGPKLLIQFQNNGVVDDSQLPKDRFSAERLKGVDSTLKIQPAKLEDSAVYLCASSYPDRAGGYTFGSGTRLTVV.

This chain joins TRBV5-4 and TRBJ2-2; the match to TRBD2 covers 8 bases. This CDR3 has 14 residues. The germline CDR1 and CDR2 sequences are SGHNT and YYREEE (reference sequence). J was trimmed by 7 bases and V by 4 bases; bases with no gene match: 6. The CDR3 DNA sequence: TGTGCCAGCAGCGGGGGACTAGGTGACGGGGAGCTGTTTTTT. It codes for CASSGGLGDGELFF. Full variable domain (outside the CDR3, taken from reference TRBV5-4 and TRBJ2-2): ETGVTQSPTHLIKTRGQQVTLRCSSQSGHNTVSWYQQALGQGPQFIFQYYREEENGRGNFPPRFSGLQFPNYSSELNVNALELDDSALYLCASSGGLGDGELFFGEGSRLTVL.